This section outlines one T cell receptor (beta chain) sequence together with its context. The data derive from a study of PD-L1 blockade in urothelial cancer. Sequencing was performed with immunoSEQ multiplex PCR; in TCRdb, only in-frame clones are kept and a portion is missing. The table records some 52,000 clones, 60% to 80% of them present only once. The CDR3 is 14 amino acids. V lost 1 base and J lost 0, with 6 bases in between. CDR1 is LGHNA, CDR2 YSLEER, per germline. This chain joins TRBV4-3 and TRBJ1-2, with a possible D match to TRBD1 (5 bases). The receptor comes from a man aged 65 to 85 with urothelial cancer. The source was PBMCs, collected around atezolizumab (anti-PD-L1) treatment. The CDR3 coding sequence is TGCGCCAGCAGCCAAGGCAGGGCTAACTATGGCTACACCTTC. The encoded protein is CASSQGRANYGYTF.